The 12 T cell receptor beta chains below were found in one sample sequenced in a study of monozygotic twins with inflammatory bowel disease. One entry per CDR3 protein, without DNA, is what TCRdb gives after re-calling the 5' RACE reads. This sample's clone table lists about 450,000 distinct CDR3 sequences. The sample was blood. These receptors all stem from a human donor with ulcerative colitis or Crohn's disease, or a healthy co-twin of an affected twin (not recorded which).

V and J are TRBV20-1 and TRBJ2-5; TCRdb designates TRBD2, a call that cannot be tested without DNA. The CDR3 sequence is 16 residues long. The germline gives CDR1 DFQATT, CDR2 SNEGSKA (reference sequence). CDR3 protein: CSARDLVGAVQETQYF.

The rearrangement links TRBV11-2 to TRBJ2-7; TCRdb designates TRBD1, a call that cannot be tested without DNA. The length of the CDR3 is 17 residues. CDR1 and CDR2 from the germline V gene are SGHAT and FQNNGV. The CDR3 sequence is CASSFGTPGLGPYEQYF. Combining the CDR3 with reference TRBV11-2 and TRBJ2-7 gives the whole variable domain EAGVAQSPRYKIIEKRQSVAFWCNPISGHATLYWYQQILGQGPKLLIQFQNNGVVDDSQLPKDRFSAERLKGVDSTLKIQPAKLEDSAVYLCASSFGTPGLGPYEQYFGPGTRLTVT.

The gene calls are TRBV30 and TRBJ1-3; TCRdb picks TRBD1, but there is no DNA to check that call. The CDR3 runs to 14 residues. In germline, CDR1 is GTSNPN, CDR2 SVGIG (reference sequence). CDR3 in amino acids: CAWSGTGTGNTIYF.

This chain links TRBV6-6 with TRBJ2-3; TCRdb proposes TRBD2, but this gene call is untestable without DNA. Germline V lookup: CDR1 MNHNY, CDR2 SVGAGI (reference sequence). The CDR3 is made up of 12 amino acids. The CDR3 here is CAGGKEEDTQYF.

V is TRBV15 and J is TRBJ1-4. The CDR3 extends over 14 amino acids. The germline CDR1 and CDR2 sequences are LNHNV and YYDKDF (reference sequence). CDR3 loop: CATSRGLENEKLFF.

CDR3 in amino acids: CASRRQGADTEAFF. The J gene is TRBJ1-1, the V gene TRBV7-2; without DNA, the TCRdb call of TRBD1 cannot be checked. Germline values: CDR1 SGHTA, CDR2 FQGNSA. CDR3 length equals 14 residues.

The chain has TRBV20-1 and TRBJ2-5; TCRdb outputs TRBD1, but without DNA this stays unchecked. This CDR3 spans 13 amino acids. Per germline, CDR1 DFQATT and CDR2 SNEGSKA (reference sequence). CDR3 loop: CSARSTGGETQYF.

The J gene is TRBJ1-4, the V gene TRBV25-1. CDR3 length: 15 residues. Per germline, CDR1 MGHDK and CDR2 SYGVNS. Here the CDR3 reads CASSRVELGNEKLFF.

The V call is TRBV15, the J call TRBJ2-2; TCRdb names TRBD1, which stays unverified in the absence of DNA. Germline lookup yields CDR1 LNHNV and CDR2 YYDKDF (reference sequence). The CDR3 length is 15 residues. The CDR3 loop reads CATSRRTGDVGELFF. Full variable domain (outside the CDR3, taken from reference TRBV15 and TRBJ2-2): DAMVIQNPRYQVTQFGKPVTLSCSQTLNHNVMYWYQQKSSQAPKLLFHYYDKDFNNEADTPDNFQSRRPNTSFCFLDIRSPGLGDTAMYLCATSRRTGDVGELFFGEGSRLTVL.

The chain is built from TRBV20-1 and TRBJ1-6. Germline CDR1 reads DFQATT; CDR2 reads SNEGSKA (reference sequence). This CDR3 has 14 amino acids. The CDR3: CSASVPLGFSPLHF.

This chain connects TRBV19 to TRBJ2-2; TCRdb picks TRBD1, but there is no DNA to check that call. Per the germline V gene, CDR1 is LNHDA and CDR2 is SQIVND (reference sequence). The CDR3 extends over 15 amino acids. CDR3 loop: CASSAGAVDIGELFF. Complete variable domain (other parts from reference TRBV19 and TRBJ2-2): DGGITQSPKYLFRKEGQNVTLSCEQNLNHDAMYWYRQDPGQGLRLIYYSQIVNDFQKGDIAEGYSVSREKKESFPLTVTSAQKNPTAFYLCASSAGAVDIGELFFGEGSRLTVL.

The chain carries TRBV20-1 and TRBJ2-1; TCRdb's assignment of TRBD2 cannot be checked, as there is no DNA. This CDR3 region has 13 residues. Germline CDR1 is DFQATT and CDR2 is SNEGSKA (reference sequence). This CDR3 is CSPASGSKNEQFF.